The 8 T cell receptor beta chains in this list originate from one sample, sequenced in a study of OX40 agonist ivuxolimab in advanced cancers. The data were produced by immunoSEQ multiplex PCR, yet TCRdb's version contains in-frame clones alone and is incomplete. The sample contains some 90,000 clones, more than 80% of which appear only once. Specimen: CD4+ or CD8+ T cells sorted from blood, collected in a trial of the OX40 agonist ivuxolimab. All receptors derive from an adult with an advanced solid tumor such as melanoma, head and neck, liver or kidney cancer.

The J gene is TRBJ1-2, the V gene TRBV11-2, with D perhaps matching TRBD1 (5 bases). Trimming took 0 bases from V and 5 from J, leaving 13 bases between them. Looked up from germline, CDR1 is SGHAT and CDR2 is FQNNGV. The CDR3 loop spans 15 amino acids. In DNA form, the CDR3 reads TGTGCCAGCAGCTTAGACCGGGGAGGGGTTTATGGCTACACCTTC. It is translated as CASSLDRGGVYGYTF.

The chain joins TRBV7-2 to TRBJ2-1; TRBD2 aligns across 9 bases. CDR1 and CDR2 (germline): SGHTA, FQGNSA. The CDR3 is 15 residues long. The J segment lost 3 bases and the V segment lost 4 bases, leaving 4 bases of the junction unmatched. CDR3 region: CASSSSGADYNEQFF. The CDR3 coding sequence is TGTGCCAGCAGCTCTAGCGGGGCCGACTACAATGAGCAGTTCTTC.

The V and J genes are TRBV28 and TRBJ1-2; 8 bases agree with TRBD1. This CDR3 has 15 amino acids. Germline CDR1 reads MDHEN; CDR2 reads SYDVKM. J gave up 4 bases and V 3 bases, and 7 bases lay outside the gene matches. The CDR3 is CASSFSGGIGYGYTF. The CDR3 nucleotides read TGTGCCAGCAGTTTCTCAGGGGGCATCGGCTATGGCTACACCTTC.

The DNA for the CDR3 is TGCGCCAGCAGCCAAGCTATGTCCTACGAGCAGTACTTC. Encoded protein: CASSQAMSYEQYF. V is TRBV4-1 and J is TRBJ2-7; D gene unclear. Germline values: CDR1 MGHRA, CDR2 YSYEKL. V lost 1 base to trimming and J lost 1 base, with 5 bases between them. CDR3 length equals 13 residues.

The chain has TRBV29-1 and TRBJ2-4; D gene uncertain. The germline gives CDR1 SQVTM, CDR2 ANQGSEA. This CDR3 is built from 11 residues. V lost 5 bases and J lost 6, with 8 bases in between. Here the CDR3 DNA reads TGCAGCGTTCCGGGCGGAAACATTCAGTACTTC. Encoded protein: CSVPGGNIQYF.

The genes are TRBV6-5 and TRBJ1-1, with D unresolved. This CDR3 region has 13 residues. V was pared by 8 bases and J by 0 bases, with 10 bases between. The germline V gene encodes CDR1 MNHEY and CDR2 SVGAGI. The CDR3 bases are TGTGCCAGCCAGCGGACGGTGAACACTGAAGCTTTCTTT. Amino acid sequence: CASQRTVNTEAFF.

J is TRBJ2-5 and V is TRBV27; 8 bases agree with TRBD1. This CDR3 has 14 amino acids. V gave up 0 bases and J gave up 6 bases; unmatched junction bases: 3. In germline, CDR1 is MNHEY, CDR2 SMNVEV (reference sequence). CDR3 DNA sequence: TGTGCCAGCAGTTTATCGGACAGGGCAAAGACCCAGTACTTC. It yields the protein CASSLSDRAKTQYF.

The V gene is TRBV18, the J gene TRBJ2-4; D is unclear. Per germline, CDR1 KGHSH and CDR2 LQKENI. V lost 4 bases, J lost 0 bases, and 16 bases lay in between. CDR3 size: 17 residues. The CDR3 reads CASSQNQVQLAKNIQYF. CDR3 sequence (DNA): TGTGCCAGCTCACAAAACCAGGTACAGCTAGCCAAAAACATTCAGTACTTC.